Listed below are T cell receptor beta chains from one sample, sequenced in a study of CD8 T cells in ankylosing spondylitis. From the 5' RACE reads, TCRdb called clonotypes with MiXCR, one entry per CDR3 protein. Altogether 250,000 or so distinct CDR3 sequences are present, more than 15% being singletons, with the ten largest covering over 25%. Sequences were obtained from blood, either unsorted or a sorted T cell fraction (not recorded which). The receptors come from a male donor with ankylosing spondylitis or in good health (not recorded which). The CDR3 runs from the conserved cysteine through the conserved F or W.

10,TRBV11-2,CASRDNEQYF
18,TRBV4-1,CASSQVEVHDSGANVLTF
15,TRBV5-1,CASSAEGRSQETQYF
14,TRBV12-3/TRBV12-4,CASSGPRESYEQYF
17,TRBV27,CASSPRPGTSGQETQYF
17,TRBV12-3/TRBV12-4,CASSLGTSRRDRDTQYF
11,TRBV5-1,CASSANREQYF
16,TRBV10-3,CAISEAGTNYNSPLHF
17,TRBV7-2,CASSLASGVSSYNEQFF
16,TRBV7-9,CASSYNPTSGSYEQYF